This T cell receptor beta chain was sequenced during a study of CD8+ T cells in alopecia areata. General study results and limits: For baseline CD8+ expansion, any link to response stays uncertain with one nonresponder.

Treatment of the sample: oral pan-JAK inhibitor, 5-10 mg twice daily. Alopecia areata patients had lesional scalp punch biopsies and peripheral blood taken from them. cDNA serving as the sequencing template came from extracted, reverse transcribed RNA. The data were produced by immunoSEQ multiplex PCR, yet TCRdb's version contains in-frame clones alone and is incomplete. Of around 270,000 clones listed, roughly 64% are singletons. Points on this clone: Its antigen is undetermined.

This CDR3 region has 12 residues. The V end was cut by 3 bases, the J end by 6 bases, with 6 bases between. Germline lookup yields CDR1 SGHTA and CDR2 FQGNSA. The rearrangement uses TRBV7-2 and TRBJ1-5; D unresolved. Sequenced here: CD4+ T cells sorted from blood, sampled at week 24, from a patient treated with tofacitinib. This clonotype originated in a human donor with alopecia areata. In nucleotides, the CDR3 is TGTGCCAGCAGCTTTAACTCTCAGCCCCAGCATTTT. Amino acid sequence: CASSFNSQPQHF.